This TCR beta chain was identified during a study of T cell changes during pregnancy in multiple sclerosis. V trimming: 3 bases; J trimming: 8 bases; junction bases outside the gene matches: 11. Germline values: CDR1 SGHDT, CDR2 YYEEEE. The CDR3 contains 15 residues. The method was immunoSEQ multiplex PCR; TCRdb's version includes in-frame clones alone and lacks a portion of them. The sample shows some 63,000 clones, roughly 91% of them seen only once. The receptor was isolated from a female donor with multiple sclerosis, enrolled in a pregnancy study. V is TRBV5-6 and J is TRBJ2-1; the match to TRBD1 covers 7 bases. The specimen was peripheral blood, collected before pregnancy. CDR3 in amino acids: CASSYHDRVLHEQFF. For the CDR3, the DNA is TGTGCCAGCAGCTACCATGACAGGGTCCTGCATGAGCAGTTCTTC.